The 13 T cell receptor beta chains reported below all come from one sample, sequenced in a study of CD8 T cells in Susac syndrome. It was with random hexamers that about 0.45 to 1 ug RNA was reverse transcribed. TCRdb passed the immunoSEQ multiplex PCR reads through MiXCR, listing each CDR3 protein once. Altogether approximately 190,000 distinct CDR3 sequences are present, roughly 94% being singletons, with the ten largest covering about 0.15%. The sequenced sample consisted of CD8+ T cells from PBMCs. These receptors all stem from a human donor with Susac syndrome.

The V call is TRBV7-2, the J call TRBJ2-5; TRBD2 matches at 12 bases. The CDR3 is made up of 16 amino acids. Germline trimming cut 4 bases from V and 1 base from J; bases unmatched to any gene: 4. Germline values: CDR1 SGHTA, CDR2 FQGNSA. The CDR3, as DNA: TGTGCCAGCAGCTACGGACTAGCGGGGAGCCAAGAGACCCAGTACTTC. This codes for CASSYGLAGSQETQYF.

The genes are TRBV5-1 and TRBJ2-1; tentative D call: TRBD1 (5 bases). The V end was cut by 0 bases, the J end by 7 bases, with 11 bases between. The CDR3 loop spans 14 amino acids. Germline values: CDR1 SGHRS, CDR2 YFSETQ. Here the CDR3 reads CASSLAAGKNEQFF. As DNA, the CDR3 is TGCGCCAGCAGCTTGGCAGCAGGGAAGAATGAGCAGTTCTTC.

V is TRBV4-1 and J is TRBJ2-6; 10 bases align to TRBD1. The CDR3 is made up of 19 amino acids. V dropped 2 bases and J dropped 2; count of bases not matched to a gene: 9. From germline, CDR1 is MGHRA and CDR2 YSYEKL. CDR3 protein: CASSQLPGQGSTGANVLTF. The CDR3 region has the DNA TGCGCCAGCAGCCAACTTCCGGGACAGGGGAGCACTGGGGCCAACGTCCTGACTTTC.

V usage is TRBV13 and J usage is TRBJ2-3; TRBD2 matches at 12 bases. Trimming took 1 base from V and 5 from J; bases not matched to a gene: 1. The germline CDR1 and CDR2 sequences are PRHDT and FYEKMQ (reference sequence). The CDR3 spans 15 residues. This CDR3 reads CASSLALAGGDTQYF. The CDR3 nucleotides are TGTGCCAGCAGCTTAGCACTAGCGGGGGGAGATACGCAGTATTTT.

J is TRBJ2-1 and V is TRBV24-1, with TRBD2 identical over 8 bases. The germline gives CDR1 KGHDR, CDR2 SFDVKD. This CDR3 comprises 14 residues. Unmatched junction bases numbered 9, after V lost 7 bases and J lost 8 bases. The CDR3 reads CATSPRGAGHEQFF. For the CDR3, the DNA is TGTGCCACCAGCCCGCGGGGGGCGGGTCATGAGCAGTTCTTC.

V gene TRBV4-1 combines with J gene TRBJ1-1; D might be TRBD1 (5 bases). There are 15 residues in the CDR3. Germline CDR1 reads MGHRA; CDR2 reads YSYEKL. V was shortened by 1 base and J by 5 bases, with 14 bases between the two germline ends. The CDR3 reads CASSQVARGGTEAFF. The CDR3 bases are TGCGCCAGCAGCCAAGTAGCCCGGGGGGGGACTGAAGCTTTCTTT.

A single count supports this clonotype. The CDR3 DNA follows: TGTGCCAGCAGCTTACGGACCGAAGAGACCCAGTACTTC. Its protein product is CASSLRTEETQYF. The chain is built from TRBV13 and TRBJ2-5; D is undetermined. Germline CDR1 PRHDT, CDR2 FYEKMQ (reference sequence). V was shortened by 2 bases and J by 3 bases, with 7 bases between the two germline ends. This CDR3 has 13 residues.

The V call is TRBV20-1, the J call TRBJ2-2; no clear D. The V gene lost 3 bases and the J gene lost 0 bases, with 8 bases spanning the gap. This CDR3 contains 14 residues. Looked up from germline, CDR1 is DFQATT and CDR2 is SNEGSKA (reference sequence). The CDR3 coding sequence is TGCAGTGCTAGTATGGAAACGAACACCGGGGAGCTGTTTTTT. This translates into CSASMETNTGELFF.

This chain joins TRBV5-1 and TRBJ2-4; TRBD1 matches at 9 bases. The CDR3 loop spans 18 amino acids. Germline CDR1 SGHRS, CDR2 YFSETQ. Losses at the gene ends were 0 bases for V and 16 bases for J; bases not matched to a gene: 23. This chain's CDR3 is CASSLDHRRVSGTGFPYF. For the CDR3, the DNA is TGCGCCAGCAGCTTGGACCATCGACGGGTCTCGGGGACAGGGTTTCCATACTTC.

V and J are TRBV30 and TRBJ1-2; 7 bases agree with TRBD1. The CDR3 has 15 residues. V gave up 0 bases and J gave up 5 bases; unmatched junction bases: 9. CDR1 is GTSNPN, CDR2 SVGIG, per germline (reference sequence). The CDR3, as DNA: TGTGCCTGGAGTGTAGCGACAGGGTTTTCTTATGGCTACACCTTC. It is translated as CAWSVATGFSYGYTF.

The genes are TRBV9 and TRBJ1-1; unclear D gene. Trimming took 0 bases from V and 4 from J, leaving 16 bases between them. CDR3 size: 16 residues. Per the germline V gene, CDR1 is SGDLS and CDR2 is YYNGEE. CDR3: CASSVEGEVSRTEAFF. CDR3 nucleotide sequence: TGTGCCAGCAGCGTAGAAGGTGAGGTTTCTCGCACTGAAGCTTTCTTT.

The genes are TRBV20-1 and TRBJ2-6; 12 nucleotides align to TRBD2. After removal of 6 bases from V and 0 bases from J, the junction contained 9 bases not matched to a gene. Germline V gives CDR1 DFQATT, CDR2 SNEGSKA (reference sequence). This CDR3 has 18 amino acids. The CDR3: CSAELAGGLDSGANVLTF. The CDR3 nucleotides are TGCAGTGCCGAACTAGCGGGAGGTCTCGACTCTGGGGCCAACGTCCTGACTTTC.

The V and J genes are TRBV6-5 and TRBJ2-1; 7 bases agree with TRBD2. This CDR3 has 16 residues. Germline V gene data show CDR1 as MNHEY and CDR2 as SVGAGI. Trimming at V came to 3 bases and at J to 6 bases, leaving 11 bases not matched to a gene. CDR3 loop: CASSYSGLAASNEQFF. DNA for the CDR3: TGTGCCAGCAGTTATTCCGGCCTAGCGGCCTCCAATGAGCAGTTCTTC.